This T cell receptor (beta chain) was found in a study of blood T cell repertoires in COVID-19. Original processing methods: Amplified reference gene primers provided the basis for estimating nucleated cell counts. Sequencing was performed with immunoSEQ multiplex PCR; in TCRdb, only in-frame clones are kept and a portion is missing. For V, J and clone size, that table is used; D and trimming come from the DNA. The repertoire holds about 300,000 clones, about nine tenths seen once, with less than 4.5% in the top ten. This clone was observed a handful of times. Germline CDR1 and CDR2: SNHLY and FYNNEI. V gave up 2 bases and J gave up 2 bases, with 13 bases separating them. The CDR3 consists of 15 residues.

The V call is TRBV2, the J call TRBJ2-7, with TRBD1 as a possible D gene (6 bases). The sequence derives from a man aged 25-40 years who had recovered from COVID-19. The sequencing sample was made of PBMCs or T cells enriched from blood (not recorded which). The CDR3 nucleotides are TGTGCCAGCAGTGAACCTAGGGACAACACCTACGAGCAGTACTTC. Protein product: CASSEPRDNTYEQYF.